This T cell receptor beta chain was recorded in a study of cytomegalovirus exposure and HLA in healthy donors. Amplification used 60 Vbeta primers and 13 Jbeta primers. The table came from immunoSEQ multiplex PCR; TCRdb's copy has only in-frame clones and leaves some out. The sample holds 120,000 to 150,000 clones; over 60% are singletons and the top ten take approximately 6.3%. V lost 5 bases and J lost 6, with 18 bases in between. This CDR3 contains 15 residues. Germline V gene data show CDR1 as SGHRS and CDR2 as YFSETQ. Sequencing input: PBMCs. The rearrangement uses TRBV5-1 and TRBJ2-1; maybe TRBD2 (6 bases). The receptor was derived from a man aged 40-49 years in good health and CMV-seropositive. CDR3: CASRAGNTVVNEQFF. Here the CDR3 DNA reads TGCGCCAGCAGGGCGGGGAATACCGTAGTCAATGAGCAGTTCTTC.